These 24 T cell receptor beta chains were sequenced from one sample in a study of cytomegalovirus exposure and HLA in healthy donors. The PCR employed 60 Vbeta primers together with 13 Jbeta primers. Using immunoSEQ multiplex PCR, the repertoire was profiled, and TCRdb retains in-frame clones only, with some absent. The sample carries some 90,000 clones, around three quarters recorded once. The sample taken for sequencing was PBMCs. The receptor set was obtained from a man in his forties in good health and CMV-seronegative.

The rearrangement joins TRBV6-1 to TRBJ2-3; 11 bases are shared with TRBD2. The J segment lost 2 bases and the V segment lost 0 bases, leaving 1 base of the junction unmatched. This CDR3 spans 16 amino acids. Per germline, CDR1 MNHNS and CDR2 SASEGT. CDR3 sequence: CASSEASGGATDTQYF. The CDR3 DNA follows: TGTGCCAGCAGTGAAGCTAGCGGGGGGGCCACAGATACGCAGTATTTT.

This clone has a handful of counts. V gene TRBV28 combines with J gene TRBJ1-2; D remains unclear. V gave up 2 bases and J gave up 7 bases, with 20 bases separating them. The CDR3 is 16 amino acids. Germline V lookup: CDR1 MDHEN, CDR2 SYDVKM. CDR3 nucleotide sequence: TGTGCCAGCAGTTTAATTGGTTCCCGGGTCCCTCTTGGCTACACCTTC. Translated: CASSLIGSRVPLGYTF.

The genes are TRBV27 and TRBJ1-1; no clear D gene. The CDR3 loop spans 14 amino acids. Germline CDR1 and CDR2: MNHEY and SMNVEV (reference sequence). Trimming stripped 7 bases from V and 1 base from J, with 13 bases between. The CDR3 is CASNLRAQNTEAFF. The CDR3 DNA sequence: TGTGCCAGCAACTTGCGGGCGCAGAACACTGAAGCTTTCTTT.

This rearrangement joins TRBV7-9 to TRBJ2-7, with a possible D match to TRBD1 (5 bases). The V gene's germline CDR1 is SEHNR and CDR2 FQNEAQ (reference sequence). This CDR3 contains 13 residues. Deletions cut 0 bases from V and 6 bases from J, with 9 bases between. The CDR3 DNA is TGTGCCAGCAGCTTAGCGGCAGGGTCCGAGCAGTACTTC. It specifies CASSLAAGSEQYF.

This rearrangement joins TRBV19 to TRBJ1-6; TRBD1 aligns across 7 bases. V trimming: 7 bases; J trimming: 14 bases; junction bases outside the gene matches: 2. The CDR3 spans 10 residues. From germline, CDR1 is LNHDA and CDR2 SQIVND (reference sequence). The CDR3 nucleotides are TGTGCCAGTAAGGGGGCTGCCCTCCACTTT. As protein: CASKGAALHF.

V usage is TRBV5-8 and J usage is TRBJ2-3; TRBD1 might be the D (7 bases). Trimming stripped 4 bases from V and 6 bases from J, with 12 bases between. The V gene's germline CDR1 is SGHTS and CDR2 YDEGEE. This CDR3 has 13 amino acids. The CDR3 region has the DNA TGTGCCAGCAGCGGGGGGACAGTCGATACGCAGTATTTT. Translated, it gives CASSGGTVDTQYF.

The chain uses TRBV5-6 and TRBJ1-4; D uncertain. Germline CDR1 is SGHDT and CDR2 is YYEEEE. This CDR3 region has 14 residues. V dropped 2 bases and J dropped 3 bases, with 8 bases sitting between them. The CDR3 is CASSFSGANEKLFF. The CDR3 DNA sequence: TGTGCCAGCAGCTTTTCCGGGGCTAATGAAAAACTGTTTTTT.

This clone occurred a few times. The chain employs TRBV6-1 and TRBJ2-5, with a possible D match to TRBD1 (6 bases). Germline V gene lookup returns CDR1 MNHNS and CDR2 SASEGT. V shed 1 base and J shed 7 bases, with 13 bases lying between them. There are 14 residues in the CDR3. CDR3: CASSEDRVMVTQYF. In nucleotides, the CDR3 is TGTGCCAGCAGTGAAGACAGGGTAATGGTGACCCAGTACTTC.

The chain employs TRBV15 and TRBJ2-3; D might be TRBD2 (5 bases). The ends were cut back, 1 base at V and 2 bases at J, with 13 bases in the middle. The V gene's germline CDR1 is LNHNV and CDR2 YYDKDF (reference sequence). CDR3 length: 16 amino acids. The CDR3 spells CATSRGERGFTDTQYF. The CDR3 coding sequence is TGTGCCACCAGCAGAGGGGAGCGAGGGTTCACAGATACGCAGTATTTT.

The chain has TRBV7-3 and TRBJ2-3, with TRBD2 as a possible D gene (7 bases). The germline V gene encodes CDR1 SGHTA and CDR2 FQGTGA. The CDR3 covers 14 residues. With 5 bases removed from V and 4 bases from J, the gap between germline ends came to 13 bases. This chain's CDR3 is CASSGGGSADTQYF. The CDR3 DNA follows: TGTGCCAGCAGCGGGGGGGGCAGCGCAGATACGCAGTATTTT. Combining the CDR3 with reference TRBV7-3 and TRBJ2-3 gives the whole variable domain GAGVSQTPSNKVTEKGKYVELRCDPISGHTALYWYRQSLGQGPEFLIYFQGTGAADDSGLPNDRFFAVRPEGSVSTLKIQRTERGDSAVYLCASSGGGSADTQYFGPGTRLTVL.

This clone came up a few times. CDR3: CASSVRDRGPTGELFF. DNA for the CDR3: TGTGCCAGCAGCGTCCGGGACAGGGGGCCCACCGGGGAGCTGTTTTTT. This chain connects TRBV7-9 to TRBJ2-2; 12 bases match TRBD1. V trimming: 5 bases; J trimming: 4 bases; junction bases outside the gene matches: 5. CDR1 and CDR2 from the germline V gene are SEHNR and FQNEAQ (reference sequence). The CDR3 is 16 amino acids.

This chain joins TRBV19 and TRBJ1-2, with TRBD1 matching 11 bases. Germline lookup yields CDR1 LNHDA and CDR2 SQIVND (reference sequence). J was trimmed by 7 bases and V by 6 bases; bases with no gene match: 7. The CDR3 is made up of 14 amino acids. The CDR3: CASRTDRGLGGYTF. In DNA, the CDR3 is TGTGCCAGTAGGACGGACAGGGGGCTTGGTGGCTACACCTTC.

A single count supports this clone. The genes are TRBV6-5 and TRBJ1-3, with D maybe TRBD1 (5 bases). CDR3 length equals 16 residues. Germline-derived CDR1 and CDR2 are MNHEY and SVGAGI. Trimming pared 0 bases from V and 0 bases from J, leaving 9 bases between. The DNA for the CDR3 is TGTGCCAGCAGTTACTCGTGGACAACCTCTGGAAACACCATATATTTT. The encoded protein is CASSYSWTTSGNTIYF.

The rearrangement links TRBV27 to TRBJ2-2; the match to TRBD2 covers 8 bases. Germline CDR1 is MNHEY and CDR2 is SMNVEV (reference sequence). V lost 7 bases, J lost 6 bases, and 13 bases stayed unmatched. The CDR3 is 16 amino acids. The CDR3 bases are TGTGCCAGCACCGGGGTCGGGGGGGGCGTTCCCGGGGAGCTGTTTTTT. It encodes CASTGVGGGVPGELFF.

This chain links TRBV27 with TRBJ2-4; weak D call: TRBD2 (5 bases). This CDR3 region has 13 residues. The V end was cut by 10 bases, the J end by 5 bases, with 15 bases between. Germline V gene data show CDR1 as MNHEY and CDR2 as SMNVEV (reference sequence). In nucleotides, the CDR3 is TGTGCCACCCGAGGGATTAGCGAAAACATTCAGTACTTC. This sequence encodes CATRGISENIQYF.

This chain joins TRBV6-1 and TRBJ1-6; D uncertain. V dropped 3 bases and J dropped 7 bases, with 10 bases sitting between them. CDR3 length equals 14 residues. CDR1 MNHNS and CDR2 SASEGT come from the germline V gene. CDR3 coding DNA: TGTGCCAGCAGTGATTATCACGGGAATTCACCCCTCCACTTT. Translated: CASSDYHGNSPLHF.

The genes are TRBV9 and TRBJ2-2; the D gene is possibly TRBD1 (5 bases). The CDR3 length is 13 residues. In germline, CDR1 is SGDLS, CDR2 YYNGEE. Trimming took 3 bases from V and 5 from J, leaving 8 bases between them. CDR3 coding DNA: TGTGCCAGCAGCGCTTGGACAACCGGGGAGCTGTTTTTT. Residues: CASSAWTTGELFF.

V is TRBV9 and J is TRBJ2-7, with unresolved D. The germline V and J ends were trimmed by 0 bases and 0 bases, with 7 bases remaining between them. CDR3 length equals 14 residues. From germline, CDR1 is SGDLS and CDR2 YYNGEE. As DNA, the CDR3 is TGTGCCAGCAGCGTAGTTCCCAGCTCCTACGAGCAGTACTTC. It specifies CASSVVPSSYEQYF.

V usage is TRBV2 and J usage is TRBJ2-7, with 10 bases aligning to TRBD1. The J segment lost 2 bases and the V segment lost 4 bases, leaving 2 bases of the junction unmatched. The CDR3 sequence is 14 residues long. Germline lookup yields CDR1 SNHLY and CDR2 FYNNEI. The CDR3 here is CASSATGGPYEQYF. CDR3 nucleotide sequence: TGTGCCAGCAGTGCGACAGGGGGCCCCTACGAGCAGTACTTC.

This clone was seen a few times. The chain is built from TRBV5-1 and TRBJ1-1; 11 nucleotides agree with TRBD1. This CDR3 comprises 13 residues. Germline CDR1 and CDR2: SGHRS and YFSETQ. Losses at the gene ends were 4 bases for V and 10 bases for J; bases not matched to a gene: 6. The CDR3 coding sequence is TGCGCCAGCAGCACCCCGGACAGGGGGCGAGCTTTCTTT. It is translated as CASSTPDRGRAFF.

This clone was recorded only once. This chain joins TRBV9 and TRBJ2-7; D unresolved. V was pared by 7 bases and J by 0 bases, with 14 bases between. Germline lookup yields CDR1 SGDLS and CDR2 YYNGEE. The CDR3 length is 14 residues. The CDR3 spells CASHPDRVSYEQYF. DNA of the CDR3: TGTGCCAGCCACCCCGACCGGGTCTCCTACGAGCAGTACTTC.

The chain joins TRBV4-3 to TRBJ2-3; TRBD1 agrees at 9 bases. The CDR3 extends over 17 amino acids. Germline assignment: CDR1 LGHNA and CDR2 YSLEER. The V and J ends lost 2 bases and 0 bases, in that order; junction bases with no gene match: 6. Here the CDR3 DNA reads TGCGCCAGCAGCCAACTATGGACAGGGGCGAGCACAGATACGCAGTATTTT. Its translation: CASSQLWTGASTDTQYF.

The CDR3 region has the DNA TGTGCCAGTAGTACAAGACTAGCGCCAACTAGCACAGATACGCAGTATTTT. The encoded protein is CASSTRLAPTSTDTQYF. The V gene is TRBV19, the J gene TRBJ2-3; 8 bases are a match to TRBD2. Germline CDR1 and CDR2: LNHDA and SQIVND (reference sequence). V trimming: 4 bases; J trimming: 0 bases; junction bases outside the gene matches: 9. The CDR3 runs 17 residues. Supplemented by reference TRBV19 and TRBJ2-3, the full variable domain reads DGGITQSPKYLFRKEGQNVTLSCEQNLNHDAMYWYRQDPGQGLRLIYYSQIVNDFQKGDIAEGYSVSREKKESFPLTVTSAQKNPTAFYLCASSTRLAPTSTDTQYFGPGTRLTVL.

The chain links TRBV28 to TRBJ2-3, with 7 bases lining up with TRBD2. CDR1 is MDHEN and CDR2 is SYDVKM in the germline V gene. J lost 0 bases, V lost 3 bases, and 3 bases had no gene match. CDR3 size: 15 residues. DNA for the CDR3: TGTGCCAGCAGTTTGGGGGGGACTAGCACAGATACGCAGTATTTT. This gives the protein CASSLGGTSTDTQYF.